This T cell receptor (beta chain) was observed in a study of Ad26.COV2.S vaccination and SARS-CoV-2 variants. The wider study: It was the COV1001 Ad26.COV2.S trial arm that included the donor.

Treatment reported: over 15 received Ad26.COV2.S at low or high dose, single or two shots; about five received placebo; per-sample allocation not given. Repertoires come from day 63 after the first vaccine or placebo injection. The repertoire was sequenced with immunoSEQ multiplex PCR; TCRdb's copy has only in-frame clones and lacks some. The sample lists roughly 300,000 clones, roughly 90% occurring once. Remarks on this clone: The sample contains more than one DNA sequence encoding this CDR3.

This CDR3 region has 13 residues. Trimming stripped 4 bases from V and 4 bases from J, with 11 bases between. Germline values: CDR1 SGHTS, CDR2 YDEGEE. This chain connects TRBV5-8 to TRBJ1-1, with TRBD1 as a possible D gene (5 bases). The origin of this receptor is a person between 18 and 65 years old who received the Ad26.COV2.S COVID-19 vaccine or a placebo. The specimen was peripheral blood, collected in a trial of Ad26.COV2.S vaccine versus placebo. CDR3 amino acids: CASSLERGTEAFF. The CDR3, as DNA: TGTGCCAGCAGCCTAGAGAGGGGCACTGAAGCTTTCTTT.